Described below is a single TCR beta chain sequence and its context. Its specificity is unknown. This sample stems from a study of OX40 agonist ivuxolimab in advanced cancers. At the level of the study: Across the patients, intravenous ivuxolimab was delivered every 2 weeks at 0.01 to 10 mg/kg. Antecedent anti-PD-1, anti-PD-L1 or anti-CTLA-4 therapy was permissible, with 35% to 40% having received some. General observations from the study: In general, CD8+ T cells held more expanded clones than CD4+ did, on average. The investigators did not determine what antigen specificity the expanded peripheral T cells had.

TCRdb keeps only in-frame clones here, not all; method: immunoSEQ multiplex PCR. The sample shows some 71,000 clones, approximately 88% of them seen only once. V gave up 5 bases and J gave up 7 bases, with 14 bases separating them. This CDR3 comprises 13 residues. Germline V gene lookup returns CDR1 SGHNT and CDR2 YENEEA. The TCR was taken from an adult with an advanced solid tumor such as melanoma, head and neck, liver or kidney cancer. This chain joins TRBV11-3 and TRBJ1-1; D perhaps matches TRBD1 (5 bases). This specimen consisted of CD4+ or CD8+ T cells sorted from blood, obtained in a trial of the OX40 agonist ivuxolimab. The CDR3 DNA is TGTGCCAGCAGCACCGGGGGAGAGGGTGAAGCTTTCTTT. This encodes CASSTGGEGEAFF.